The 23 T cell receptor beta chains reported below all come from one sample, sequenced in a study of beta chain features in type 1 diabetes. Study-wide findings and caveats: Shortening of TCRB CDR3s, moderate but significant, appeared in all four CD4+ subsets of Type 1 diabetes patients.

For these TCRs, the target antigens are not known. The whole isolated RNA underwent reverse transcription, so sequencing captured expressed TCRB transcripts. TCRdb's copy holds only in-frame clones and misses some; the assay was immunoSEQ multiplex PCR. The repertoire holds about 740,000 clones, with about an eighth as singletons. Material for sequencing was naive CD4+ T cells from blood. Every receptor here comes from a man between 18 and 29 years old with type 1 diabetes.

The chain joins TRBV4-2 to TRBJ1-6, with unresolved D. CDR3 length: 15 amino acids. V dropped 4 bases and J dropped 10 bases, with 17 bases sitting between them. Germline CDR1 and CDR2: LGHNA and YNFKEQ. In DNA, the CDR3 is TGTGCCAGCAGCCCGGTTCCCGAAGTGAACTCACCCCTCCACTTT. This gives the protein CASSPVPEVNSPLHF.

This clone has just a few counts. The chain employs TRBV27 and TRBJ2-5; D is perhaps TRBD1 or TRBD2 (5 bases each). The CDR3 consists of 14 residues. V was cut by 0 bases and J by 4 bases, with 9 bases left in between. Germline assignment: CDR1 MNHEY and CDR2 SMNVEV (reference sequence). As DNA, the CDR3 is TGTGCCAGCAGTTTATCTGGGGGAATAGAGACCCAGTACTTC. Translated: CASSLSGGIETQYF.

This clone was seen ten or more times. V gene TRBV30 combines with J gene TRBJ2-5, with TRBD1 identical over 7 bases. Looked up from germline, CDR1 is GTSNPN and CDR2 is SVGIG (reference sequence). V dropped 1 base and J dropped 4; count of bases not matched to a gene: 3. The CDR3 spans 13 residues. CDR3 nucleotides: TGTGCCTGGAGTGGACAGGGAACAGAGACCCAGTACTTC. Its translation is CAWSGQGTETQYF.

The chain is built from TRBV15 and TRBJ1-2; D is ambiguous. There are 14 residues in the CDR3. Deletions cut 0 bases from V and 2 bases from J, with 7 bases between. The germline V gene encodes CDR1 LNHNV and CDR2 YYDKDF (reference sequence). The CDR3 protein is CATSREMNNYGYTF. In nucleotides, the CDR3 is TGTGCCACCAGCAGAGAAATGAACAACTATGGCTACACCTTC.

The gene calls are TRBV9 and TRBJ1-4, with D maybe TRBD1 (5 bases). V lost 1 base and J lost 7, with 11 bases in between. The CDR3 spans 14 residues. CDR1 SGDLS and CDR2 YYNGEE come from the germline V gene. The CDR3 DNA reads TGTGCCAGCAGCGTAACAGGTTCGGCTGAAAAACTGTTTTTT. Protein sequence: CASSVTGSAEKLFF. The full variable domain, in which reference TRBV9 and TRBJ1-4 provide the parts outside the CDR3, is DSGVTQTPKHLITATGQRVTLRCSPRSGDLSVYWYQQSLDQGLQFLIQYYNGEERAKGNILERFSAQQFPDLHSELNLSSLELGDSALYFCASSVTGSAEKLFFGSGTQLSVL.

This clone appeared a few times. This chain links TRBV30 with TRBJ2-3; 9 bases fit TRBD2. CDR1 is GTSNPN, CDR2 SVGIG, per germline (reference sequence). The CDR3 has 16 amino acids. The trim removed 0 bases at V and 1 base at J, leaving 5 bases unmatched. The CDR3 DNA is TGTGCCTGGAGTGTACTTCTAGCGGGGCGCACAGATACGCAGTATTTT. Its protein product is CAWSVLLAGRTDTQYF.

The chain employs TRBV7-2 and TRBJ1-2, with 7 bases identical to TRBD1. The germline CDR1 and CDR2 sequences are SGHTA and FQGNSA. Trimming cost V 5 bases and J 2 bases; bases outside gene matches: 8. This CDR3 is built from 15 residues. The CDR3 spells CASSVTRGRNYGYTF. The DNA for the CDR3 is TGTGCCAGCAGCGTCACCAGGGGGAGAAACTATGGCTACACCTTC.

There are a few counts of this clone. The chain combines TRBV2 with TRBJ2-2; the D is unclear. This CDR3 has 12 residues. Germline CDR1 is SNHLY and CDR2 is FYNNEI. V gave up 8 bases and J gave up 6 bases, with 10 bases separating them. CDR3 nucleotides: TGTGCCAGCGGTTTCCAATCCGGGGAGCTGTTTTTT. Residues: CASGFQSGELFF.

About this clone: In the same sample, other DNA sequences code for this CDR3. The CDR3 region has the DNA TGTGCCAGCAGTTTAGGAGACTATGGCTACACCTTC. This sequence encodes CASSLGDYGYTF. The rearrangement joins TRBV28 to TRBJ1-2; D gene unclear. This CDR3 is 12 amino acids long. Germline loops: CDR1 MDHEN, CDR2 SYDVKM. With 2 bases removed from V and 3 bases from J, the gap between germline ends came to 4 bases.

V gene TRBV5-8 combines with J gene TRBJ2-3; 8 bases map to TRBD1. The J segment lost 0 bases and the V segment lost 3 bases, leaving 3 bases of the junction unmatched. Germline values: CDR1 SGHTS, CDR2 YDEGEE. This CDR3 has 15 amino acids. The CDR3 region has the DNA TGTGCCAGCAGCTCCGGGACAGGCAGCACAGATACGCAGTATTTT. Its translation is CASSSGTGSTDTQYF.

The CDR3 nucleotides read TGCGCCAGCAGCGCTAGTGAGGGCACTGAAGCTTTCTTT. Translating gives CASSASEGTEAFF. This chain links TRBV5-1 with TRBJ1-1; no firm D call. The V end was cut by 4 bases, the J end by 4 bases, with 11 bases between. Germline V CDR1 and CDR2: SGHRS, YFSETQ. The CDR3 is 13 residues long. The full variable domain, in which reference TRBV5-1 and TRBJ1-1 provide the parts outside the CDR3, is KAGVTQTPRYLIKTRGQQVTLSCSPISGHRSVSWYQQTPGQGLQFLFEYFSETQRNKGNFPGRFSGRQFSNSRSEMNVSTLELGDSALYLCASSASEGTEAFFGQGTRLTVV.

This clone showed up just a few times. This chain joins TRBV15 and TRBJ1-1; TRBD1 aligns across 9 bases. V lost 7 bases, J lost 1 base, and 4 bases stayed unmatched. The germline V gene encodes CDR1 LNHNV and CDR2 YYDKDF (reference sequence). This CDR3 spans 14 amino acids. The CDR3 spells CATNRDRANTEAFF. The DNA of the CDR3 is TGTGCCACCAACCGGGACAGGGCGAACACTGAAGCTTTCTTT. Looking up the rest from reference TRBV15 and TRBJ1-1 gives the full variable domain: DAMVIQNPRYQVTQFGKPVTLSCSQTLNHNVMYWYQQKSSQAPKLLFHYYDKDFNNEADTPDNFQSRRPNTSFCFLDIRSPGLGDTAMYLCATNRDRANTEAFFGQGTRLTVV.

The chain couples TRBV10-3 to TRBJ1-2, with 8 bases fitting TRBD1. J gave up 4 bases and V 5 bases, and 6 bases lay outside the gene matches. The CDR3 runs to 14 residues. Per the germline V gene, CDR1 is ENHRY and CDR2 is SYGVKD. The CDR3, as DNA: TGTGCCATCAGTAGGGGACAGGAGCCCTATGGCTACACCTTC. The encoded protein is CAISRGQEPYGYTF.

The V call is TRBV6-1, the J call TRBJ2-5, with 10 positions matching TRBD2. The CDR3 consists of 13 residues. Per germline, CDR1 MNHNS and CDR2 SASEGT. J was trimmed by 5 bases and V by 7 bases; bases with no gene match: 4. The CDR3 region has the DNA TGTGCCAGCACGAGCGGGGGGGCGGAGACCCAGTACTTC. It is translated as CASTSGGAETQYF.

J is TRBJ2-7 and V is TRBV6-5, with 9 bases fitting TRBD2. The ends lost 0 bases at V and 5 bases at J; junction bases unmatched: 5. Germline V gene data show CDR1 as MNHEY and CDR2 as SVGAGI. This CDR3 spans 15 amino acids. CDR3 sequence: CASSYSAGGPHEQYF. The CDR3 DNA is TGTGCCAGCAGTTACTCCGCGGGGGGGCCCCACGAGCAGTACTTC.

The chain uses TRBV7-3 and TRBJ2-5; D may match TRBD1 or TRBD2 (6 bases each). Germline lookup yields CDR1 SGHTA and CDR2 FQGTGA. The length of the CDR3 is 14 residues. V lost 0 bases and J lost 5, with 10 bases in between. The CDR3 loop is CASSLTEGGETQYF. The CDR3 DNA sequence: TGTGCCAGCAGCTTAACTGAGGGGGGCGAGACCCAGTACTTC. Looking up the rest from reference TRBV7-3 and TRBJ2-5 gives the full variable domain: GAGVSQTPSNKVTEKGKYVELRCDPISGHTALYWYRQSLGQGPEFLIYFQGTGAADDSGLPNDRFFAVRPEGSVSTLKIQRTERGDSAVYLCASSLTEGGETQYFGPGTRLLVL.

This rearrangement joins TRBV6-5 to TRBJ2-4, with D tentatively TRBD1 (5 bases). CDR3 length: 11 residues. CDR1 is MNHEY, CDR2 SVGAGI, per germline. The V gene lost 7 bases and the J gene lost 9 bases, with 10 bases spanning the gap. This CDR3 is CASTNGAIQYF. The CDR3 DNA is TGTGCCAGCACCAATGGGGCCATTCAGTACTTC.

This clone was observed a few times. This CDR3 reads CASSETGSPMLGTGELFF. The DNA for the CDR3 is TGTGCCAGTAGCGAGACAGGGTCCCCGATGCTTGGGACCGGGGAGCTGTTTTTT. The rearrangement joins TRBV19 to TRBJ2-2, with 7 nucleotides matching TRBD1. The CDR3 has 18 amino acids. The V gene end was trimmed by 6 bases and the J gene end by 5 bases; junction bases not matched to a gene: 18. Germline CDR1 reads LNHDA; CDR2 reads SQIVND (reference sequence). Looking up the rest from reference TRBV19 and TRBJ2-2 gives the full variable domain: DGGITQSPKYLFRKEGQNVTLSCEQNLNHDAMYWYRQDPGQGLRLIYYSQIVNDFQKGDIAEGYSVSREKKESFPLTVTSAQKNPTAFYLCASSETGSPMLGTGELFFGEGSRLTVL.

This clone has a handful of counts. This chain links TRBV30 with TRBJ1-2, with D hard to call. The V gene's germline CDR1 is GTSNPN and CDR2 SVGIG (reference sequence). V lost 4 bases and J lost 4, with 22 bases in between. The CDR3 runs to 16 residues. For the CDR3, the DNA is TGTGCCTGGACCCCCGCAGGAAGGCCAGCGGGCTATGGCTACACCTTC. The encoded protein is CAWTPAGRPAGYGYTF.

The V and J genes are TRBV30 and TRBJ2-7; D is perhaps TRBD1 (6 bases). Germline V gives CDR1 GTSNPN, CDR2 SVGIG (reference sequence). This CDR3 is built from 14 residues. CDR3 in DNA: TGTTCAGTTGGGCACAGGGTTAGCTCCTACGAGCAGTACTTC. Encoded protein: CSVGHRVSSYEQYF.

This clone turned up a few times. The chain couples TRBV14 to TRBJ2-3, with TRBD2 matching over 10 bases. The V and J ends lost 1 base and 1 base, in that order; junction bases with no gene match: 8. CDR1 and CDR2 (germline): SGHDN, FVKESK. CDR3 length: 18 amino acids. CDR3 in amino acids: CASSQVFSGGAGTDTQYF. The CDR3 DNA reads TGTGCCAGCAGCCAAGTTTTCAGCGGGGGGGCCGGCACAGATACGCAGTATTTT.

CDR3 loop: CASSQVQGRWDTEAFF. The CDR3 DNA follows: TGCGCCAGCAGCCAAGTACAGGGGAGGTGGGACACTGAAGCTTTCTTT. This chain uses TRBV5-1 with TRBJ1-1; 7 bases are a match to TRBD1. V gave up 4 bases and J gave up 3 bases; unmatched junction bases: 12. Germline CDR1 SGHRS, CDR2 YFSETQ. The CDR3 contains 16 residues.

V gene TRBV19 combines with J gene TRBJ1-5, with D perhaps TRBD1 (5 bases). The CDR3 consists of 15 residues. With 5 bases removed from V and 0 bases from J, the gap between germline ends came to 11 bases. Germline V gene lookup returns CDR1 LNHDA and CDR2 SQIVND (reference sequence). CDR3: CASSPGTVSNQPQHF. The CDR3 DNA sequence: TGTGCCAGTAGTCCTGGGACGGTTAGCAATCAGCCCCAGCATTTT.